This T cell receptor beta chain was retrieved from a study of blood T cell repertoires in COVID-19. Study-wide context: The origin of the acute and convalescent COVID-19 samples was the United States, Italy and Spain.

Germline V gene sequence: CDR1 SNHLY, CDR2 FYNNEI. Trimming left V 7 bases short and J 0 bases short, with 18 bases between. The CDR3 covers 16 residues. Profiled with immunoSEQ multiplex PCR; TCRdb holds only in-frame clones, not every one. The data contain fewer than 250,000 clones, approximately 78% of them singletons. V usage is TRBV2 and J usage is TRBJ1-1, with D maybe TRBD1 (5 bases). The sequenced sample consisted of peripheral blood. The receptor comes from a woman in her thirties or forties with acute or convalescent COVID-19. The DNA of the CDR3 is TGTGCCAGCATTCCCCCGATACAGGCGCTGAACACTGAAGCTTTCTTT. Amino acid sequence: CASIPPIQALNTEAFF.